Described below is a single T cell receptor (beta chain) sequence and its context. Its antigen remains unknown. The ends were cut back, 3 bases at V and 0 bases at J, with 11 bases in the middle. The CDR3 has 15 amino acids. Germline V lookup: CDR1 SGHTA, CDR2 FQGTGA. The data were obtained in a study of T cell responses to AZD1222 COVID-19 vaccine. Findings and caveats of the study: Along spike, vaccine-associated CD4 TCRs were found throughout, with dominance at 160-218 and 743-854. Variant regions that are unmutated are reportedly the target of nearly half of spike-specific TCRs. Only after the peak T cell response were repertoires sampled.

TCRdb's copy holds only in-frame clones and misses some; the assay was immunoSEQ multiplex PCR. This sample carries some 120,000 clones, about 90% of them seen once, and the ten largest clones take approximately 10%. The specimen comprised peripheral blood, sampled on day 0 of AZD1222 vaccination. The receptor was derived from an adult in good health. The chain has TRBV7-3 and TRBJ1-1; tentatively, D is TRBD1 (5 bases). The CDR3 loop is CASSLLGGMNTEAFF. The CDR3 DNA reads as TGTGCCAGCAGCTTGCTGGGGGGGATGAACACTGAAGCTTTCTTT.